Listed below are T cell receptor beta chains from one sample, sequenced in a study of blood T cell repertoires in COVID-19. Only in-frame clones appear in the TCRdb table, and some are missing; sequencing was by immunoSEQ multiplex PCR. This table holds some 150,000 clones, 84% found once. What was sequenced was peripheral blood. These receptor sequences come from a woman between 50 and 59 years old with acute or convalescent COVID-19. Each CDR3 is given with its conserved first and last residue. The D gene is left open where the match is weak. A row's size may be missing; if present it is once, few, many or a size class.

len: 15; abundance: .; j_gene: TRBJ1-2; v_gene: TRBV9; d_gene: TRBD1; CDR3nt: TGTGCCAGCAGCACCGGGACAGTTCGAAACTATGGCTACACCTTC; CDR3aa: CASSTGTVRNYGYTF
len: 15; abundance: .; j_gene: TRBJ2-5; v_gene: TRBV7-2; d_gene: TRBD2; CDR3nt: TGTGCCAGCAGCCCATCAGGGACTAGTTTTCAGACCCAGTACTTC; CDR3aa: CASSPSGTSFQTQYF
len: 15; abundance: .; j_gene: TRBJ2-5; v_gene: TRBV5-4; d_gene: TRBD2; CDR3nt: TGTGCCAGCAGCTTATCGGGACTAAGTAGAGAGACCCAGTACTTC; CDR3aa: CASSLSGLSRETQYF
len: 15; abundance: .; j_gene: TRBJ1-3; v_gene: TRBV15; d_gene: .; CDR3nt: TGTGCCACCAGCAGAGGGGGCCTCTCTGGAAACACCATATATTTT; CDR3aa: CATSRGGLSGNTIYF
len: 13; abundance: .; j_gene: TRBJ2-3; v_gene: TRBV3-1/TRBV3-2; d_gene: .; CDR3nt: TGTGCCAGCAGCCAAAGATCAGGAAATACGCAGTATTTT; CDR3aa: CASSQRSGNTQYF
len: 13; abundance: .; j_gene: TRBJ2-7; v_gene: TRBV9; d_gene: TRBD2; CDR3nt: TGTGCCAGCAGCGTGGGAGGGGTAGGCGAGCAGTACTTC; CDR3aa: CASSVGGVGEQYF
len: 15; abundance: once; j_gene: TRBJ1-2; v_gene: TRBV2; d_gene: TRBD1; CDR3nt: TGTGCCAGCAGTGAAGCCCGACGGGACAGGGTCCCTTACACCTTC; CDR3aa: CASSEARRDRVPYTF
len: 14; abundance: .; j_gene: TRBJ2-3; v_gene: TRBV19; d_gene: .; CDR3nt: TGTGCCAGTAGTATGGGGCCTAGTACAGATACGCAGTATTTT; CDR3aa: CASSMGPSTDTQYF
len: 15; abundance: .; j_gene: TRBJ1-4; v_gene: TRBV27; d_gene: .; CDR3nt: TGTGCCAGCACCTCAATAACACAGGGATATGAAAAACTGTTTTTT; CDR3aa: CASTSITQGYEKLFF
len: 15; abundance: .; j_gene: TRBJ2-5; v_gene: TRBV9; d_gene: .; CDR3nt: TGTGCCAGCAGCGTGTTGGACTCGGGGTGGGAGACCCAGTACTTC; CDR3aa: CASSVLDSGWETQYF
len: 15; abundance: few; j_gene: TRBJ2-5; v_gene: TRBV5-5; d_gene: .; CDR3nt: TGTGCCAGCAGCTCGGAGACTCATCCTCAAGAGACCCAGTACTTC; CDR3aa: CASSSETHPQETQYF
len: 13; abundance: .; j_gene: TRBJ2-1; v_gene: TRBV7-3; d_gene: .; CDR3nt: TGTGCCAGCAGCCAGGGTACCTACAATGAGCAGTTCTTC; CDR3aa: CASSQGTYNEQFF
len: 14; abundance: .; j_gene: TRBJ1-1; v_gene: TRBV11-1; d_gene: .; CDR3nt: TGTGCCAGCAGCCTAGGGAGAATGAACACTGAAGCTTTCTTT; CDR3aa: CASSLGRMNTEAFF
len: 13; abundance: once; j_gene: TRBJ1-4; v_gene: TRBV2; d_gene: .; CDR3nt: TGTGCCAGCAGCGGGGTGCCGTGGGAAAAACTGTTTTTT; CDR3aa: CASSGVPWEKLFF
len: 14; abundance: once; j_gene: TRBJ2-1; v_gene: TRBV24-1; d_gene: .; CDR3nt: TGTGCCACCAGTGATTTGGGCGGGTACAATGAGCAGTTCTTC; CDR3aa: CATSDLGGYNEQFF
len: 15; abundance: .; j_gene: TRBJ2-7; v_gene: TRBV6-5; d_gene: TRBD1; CDR3nt: TGTGCCAGCAGTCACGCGGGACAGGGGACCCACGAGCAGTACTTC; CDR3aa: CASSHAGQGTHEQYF
len: 15; abundance: once; j_gene: TRBJ2-7; v_gene: TRBV9; d_gene: TRBD1; CDR3nt: TGTGCCAGCAGCGTAGGTACAGGGGATATCTACGAGCAGTACTTC; CDR3aa: CASSVGTGDIYEQYF
len: 13; abundance: .; j_gene: TRBJ1-2; v_gene: TRBV4-3; d_gene: TRBD1; CDR3nt: TGCGCCAGCAGCTGGGGACAGTTCTATGGCTACACCTTC; CDR3aa: CASSWGQFYGYTF
len: 15; abundance: .; j_gene: TRBJ2-2; v_gene: TRBV9; d_gene: .; CDR3nt: TGTGCCAGCAGCGTGGAGGCAGGGAACACCGGGGAGCTGTTTTTT; CDR3aa: CASSVEAGNTGELFF
len: 15; abundance: .; j_gene: TRBJ2-3; v_gene: TRBV5-5; d_gene: TRBD2; CDR3nt: TGTGCCAGCAGCTTGGGCGGGGGGCGGCCAGATACGCAGTATTTT; CDR3aa: CASSLGGGRPDTQYF
len: 15; abundance: few; j_gene: TRBJ2-7; v_gene: TRBV5-4; d_gene: TRBD2; CDR3nt: TGTGCCAGCAGCTCACCCGCGACTAGCGGCTACGAGCAGTACTTC; CDR3aa: CASSSPATSGYEQYF
len: 15; abundance: .; j_gene: TRBJ2-4; v_gene: TRBV11-2; d_gene: TRBD1; CDR3nt: TGTGCCAGCAGCAAAGGACAGGGCGGTGTGAACATTCAGTACTTC; CDR3aa: CASSKGQGGVNIQYF
len: 15; abundance: .; j_gene: TRBJ2-1; v_gene: TRBV5-1; d_gene: TRBD2; CDR3nt: TGCGCCAGCAGCTTGCTTAGCGGGGGGGACAATGAGCAGTTCTTC; CDR3aa: CASSLLSGGDNEQFF
len: 14; abundance: .; j_gene: TRBJ2-1; v_gene: TRBV18; d_gene: TRBD2; CDR3nt: TGTGCCAGCTCACCGGATGGAGCGGGAGTTGAGCAGTTCTTC; CDR3aa: CASSPDGAGVEQFF
len: 15; abundance: once; j_gene: TRBJ2-1; v_gene: TRBV5-6; d_gene: TRBD2; CDR3nt: TGTGCCAGCAGCTTGCTGACTAGCGGGAGTAATGAGCAGTTCTTC; CDR3aa: CASSLLTSGSNEQFF
len: 16; abundance: few; j_gene: TRBJ2-7; v_gene: TRBV6-1; d_gene: TRBD1; CDR3nt: TGTGCCAGCAGTGCTTGGGACGGGACAGGGGTTTACGAGCAGTACTTC; CDR3aa: CASSAWDGTGVYEQYF
len: 15; abundance: .; j_gene: TRBJ2-5; v_gene: TRBV7-2; d_gene: .; CDR3nt: TGTGCCAGCAGCAACCAAATTCAGGGGTGGGAGACCCAGTACTTC; CDR3aa: CASSNQIQGWETQYF
len: 15; abundance: .; j_gene: TRBJ1-1; v_gene: TRBV28; d_gene: TRBD1; CDR3nt: TGTGCCAGCAGTTTGGAAGGACAGGGGAGCACTGAAGCTTTCTTT; CDR3aa: CASSLEGQGSTEAFF
len: 15; abundance: .; j_gene: TRBJ1-2; v_gene: TRBV6-5; d_gene: .; CDR3nt: TGTGCCAGCAGGGGCGCGGGCAGCCAAAACTATGGCTACACCTTC; CDR3aa: CASRGAGSQNYGYTF
len: 16; abundance: .; j_gene: TRBJ1-3; v_gene: TRBV15; d_gene: .; CDR3nt: TGTGTCACCAGCAACGTGCAGGGCCACTCTGGAAACACCATATATTTT; CDR3aa: CVTSNVQGHSGNTIYF